The present T cell receptor beta chain was sequenced within a study of control samples from healthy donors and cancer patients. The CDR3 is made up of 15 amino acids. CDR1 is SGDLS, CDR2 YYNGEE, per germline. J gave up 5 bases and V 0 bases, and 5 bases lay outside the gene matches. The data were produced by immunoSEQ multiplex PCR, yet TCRdb's version contains in-frame clones alone and is incomplete. Of about 200,000 clones in the sample, about 90% were seen once. This TCR was recovered from a man aged 25 to 40 in good health. The rearrangement uses TRBV9 and TRBJ2-1; 7 bases are shared with TRBD2. Sample: blood. CDR3 DNA: TGTGCCAGCAGCGTAGGGCAGGCGGGGGACAATGAGCAGTTCTTC. This translates into CASSVGQAGDNEQFF.